The 5 T cell receptor beta chains given below trace back to one sample, sequenced in a study of tumor-infiltrating lymphocytes in primary liver carcinoma. A primer matching the constant region was used to make TCR beta cDNA from approximately 0.45 ug of total RNA. Libraries for TCR beta were built through three nested multiplex PCR rounds, which together made up a slightly modified ARM-PCR procedure. The opening two PCR rounds, around 9 cycles each, paired TRBV1-TRBV30 forward primers with a C-beta reverse primer. TCRdb fed the multiplex PCR reads into MiXCR, producing one record per CDR3 protein. Counted here are 300,000 to 350,000 distinct CDR3 sequences, around three fifths occurring once; the ten biggest clones make up approximately 15%. Researchers drew blood RNA from unsorted whole blood and extracted germline DNA as well. Material for sequencing was peripheral blood. The receptors here all came from a woman between 25 and 40 years old with primary liver carcinoma and hepatitis B virus infection.

To note about this clonotype: Here the CDR3 omits its conserved ending phenylalanine or tryptophan, so a read error is the likely source. V and J are TRBV24-1 and TRBJ2-7; D possibly matches TRBD1 or TRBD2 (6 bases each). Per the germline V gene, CDR1 is KGHDR and CDR2 is SFDVKD. The CDR3 covers 17 residues. V gave up 1 base and J gave up 2 bases, with 17 bases separating them. The CDR3: CATSDFWQEGVTYEQYL. The CDR3 nucleotides read TGTGCCACCAGTGATTTTTGGCAGGAGGGGGTAACCTACGAGCAGTACCTC.

Comment on this clonotype: The germline gene is not matched at one end of the junction; a read error may be the cause. This chain connects TRBV10-3 to TRBJ2-7, with 9 bases that match TRBD2. The CDR3 runs 16 residues. CDR1 is ENHRY, CDR2 SYGVKD, per germline. The CDR3 sequence is CAISKSWREGLYEQYF. Here the CDR3 DNA reads TGTGCCATCAGTAAGTCATGGCGGGAGGGCCTTTACGAGCAGTACTTC.

This clonotype was found a few times. The chain recombines TRBV12-3 or TRBV12-4 with TRBJ2-5; 9 nucleotides align to TRBD2. The CDR3 loop spans 15 amino acids. The J segment lost 4 bases and the V segment lost 6 bases, leaving 9 bases of the junction unmatched. The CDR3 sequence: CASSLSGSRLETQYF. CDR3 nucleotides: TGTGCCAGCAGCCTTAGCGGGAGTCGATTAGAGACCCAGTACTTC.

A word on this clonotype: A much more abundant neighbour one base away suggests this may be a read error. The chain is built from TRBV4-3 and TRBJ1-2; tentatively, D is TRBD1 (6 bases). Per the germline V gene, CDR1 is LGHNA and CDR2 is YSLEER. This CDR3 contains 15 residues. The V end lost 1 base, the J end lost 10 bases, and 19 bases lay between the germline ends. The CDR3 region is CASSQGSTGTSDYTF. The CDR3 DNA reads as TGCGCCAGCAGCCAAGGTAGCACCGGGACAAGTGACTACACCTTC.

The chain links TRBV6-2 or TRBV6-3 to TRBJ2-7; D may be TRBD1 (6 bases). The length of the CDR3 is 11 residues. V lost 10 bases, J lost 6 bases, and 13 bases lay in between. Germline CDR1 and CDR2: MNHEY and SVGEGT. The CDR3 loop is CANLQGAEQYF. The CDR3 DNA sequence: TGTGCCAACCTACAGGGAGCCGAGCAGTACTTC.